The 19 T cell receptor beta chains listed next were all sequenced from one sample in a study of blood T cells in healthy people across ages. A second PCR of about 7 to 11 cycles used a sample-barcoded 5' primer and a J-beta primer mix. TCRdb analysed the 5' RACE reads with MiXCR anew, one entry per CDR3 protein. The sample lists about 2 million distinct CDR3 sequences, 49% seen once, with around 2.1% in the top ten. The sample consisted of blood. These receptors came from a woman aged 35 to 49 in good health.

This clonotype came up a few times. The chain joins TRBV7-2 to TRBJ2-7, with D maybe TRBD2 (7 bases). Germline loops: CDR1 SGHTA, CDR2 FQGNSA. The CDR3 runs 15 residues. The ends were cut back, 5 bases at V and 2 bases at J, with 16 bases in the middle. The CDR3 here is CASSLQGGGAYEQYF. As DNA, the CDR3 is TGTGCCAGCAGCCTACAGGGAGGGGGGGCCTACGAGCAGTACTTC. Based on the CDR3 plus reference TRBV7-2 and TRBJ2-7, the full variable domain is GAGVSQSPSNKVTEKGKDVELRCDPISGHTALYWYRQSLGQGLEFLIYFQGNSAPDKSGLPSDRFSAERTGGSVSTLTIQRTQQEDSAVYLCASSLQGGGAYEQYFGPGTRLTVT.

The rearrangement links TRBV28 to TRBJ2-5; tentative D call: TRBD1 (6 bases). There are 15 residues in the CDR3. V lost 5 bases and J lost 1, with 14 bases in between. Germline V gene lookup returns CDR1 MDHEN and CDR2 SYDVKM. The CDR3 sequence is CASSPSFRGQETQYF. DNA of the CDR3: TGTGCCAGCAGTCCATCATTCAGGGGCCAAGAGACCCAGTACTTC.

The chain uses TRBV28 and TRBJ1-6; TRBD1 agrees at 10 bases. This CDR3 contains 19 residues. Trimming took 3 bases from V and 5 from J; bases not matched to a gene: 13. Germline-derived CDR1 and CDR2 are MDHEN and SYDVKM. CDR3: CASSFPGTGVLSNNSPLHF. The CDR3 DNA reads TGTGCCAGCAGTTTCCCCGGGACAGGGGTTTTGTCCAATAATTCACCCCTCCACTTT.

Only one count was recorded for this clonotype. The rearrangement uses TRBV5-1 and TRBJ2-7, with TRBD2 identical over 10 bases. The CDR3 is 16 residues long. The germline CDR1 and CDR2 sequences are SGHRS and YFSETQ. Germline trimming cut 0 bases from V and 7 bases from J; bases unmatched to any gene: 10. As DNA, the CDR3 is TGCGCCAGCAGCTTGGATGGTAGCGGGGGGTTTGATGAGCAGTACTTC. This sequence encodes CASSLDGSGGFDEQYF. Drawing the rest from reference TRBV5-1 and TRBJ2-7, the complete variable domain is KAGVTQTPRYLIKTRGQQVTLSCSPISGHRSVSWYQQTPGQGLQFLFEYFSETQRNKGNFPGRFSGRQFSNSRSEMNVSTLELGDSALYLCASSLDGSGGFDEQYFGPGTRLTVT.

The J gene is TRBJ2-7, the V gene TRBV9; TRBD1 matches at 9 bases. CDR1 is SGDLS and CDR2 is YYNGEE in the germline V gene. Trimming at V came to 1 base and at J to 3 bases, leaving 5 bases not matched to a gene. This CDR3 contains 15 residues. Here the CDR3 reads CASSVYRDRVYEQYF. The CDR3 nucleotides are TGTGCCAGCAGCGTATACCGGGACAGGGTCTACGAGCAGTACTTC.

This clonotype has a handful of counts. The rearrangement joins TRBV6-4 to TRBJ2-1; 10 bases fit TRBD2. This CDR3 spans 15 amino acids. Trimming removed 4 bases from V and 8 bases from J; junction bases left unmatched: 8. Per the germline V gene, CDR1 is MRHNA and CDR2 is SNTAGT. Written as DNA, the CDR3 is TGTGCCAGCAGTGCTAGGAGCGGGGGGGCCGATGAGCAGTTCTTC. Protein product: CASSARSGGADEQFF.

The rearrangement links TRBV28 to TRBJ1-2, with a tentative D call TRBD1 (5 bases). Trimming pared 3 bases from V and 5 bases from J, leaving 10 bases between. Looked up from germline, CDR1 is MDHEN and CDR2 is SYDVKM. The CDR3 runs 13 residues. CDR3 in DNA: TGTGCCAGCAGTTTCACGGGACGGTATGGCTACACCTTC. Translated: CASSFTGRYGYTF.

This clonotype was detected only a few times. This sequence joins TRBV28 and TRBJ2-1, with D possibly matching TRBD2 (6 bases). Germline lookup yields CDR1 MDHEN and CDR2 SYDVKM. V was trimmed by 8 bases and J by 2 bases, leaving 16 bases between them. The CDR3 is 15 residues long. CDR3 sequence (DNA): TGTGCCAGCTGTTCCGGGACTGGAGCCTACAATGAGCAGTTCTTC. It codes for CASCSGTGAYNEQFF.

This sequence joins TRBV11-2 and TRBJ2-3; 9 nucleotides line up with TRBD2. The CDR3 covers 18 residues. Germline assignment: CDR1 SGHAT and CDR2 FQNNGV. V lost 4 bases, J lost 4 bases, and 15 bases stayed unmatched. The CDR3 coding sequence is TGTGCCAGCAGCTACCAAGGGTTAGCGGGGGACCTCCCAGATACGCAGTATTTT. Its translation: CASSYQGLAGDLPDTQYF.

This clonotype was seen only a few times. This rearrangement joins TRBV20-1 to TRBJ2-1, with 10 bases lining up with TRBD2. The J call may be wrong; the DNA end is better matched by TRBJ2-7. Germline V lookup: CDR1 DFQATT, CDR2 SNEGSKA (reference sequence). This CDR3 contains 17 residues. The CDR3 coding sequence is TGCAGTGCTAGAGAGACAACTAGCGGGGTGACCTACAATGAGCAGTACTTC. Encoded protein: CSARETTSGVTYNEQYF.

The J gene is TRBJ2-5, the V gene TRBV20-1, with D perhaps TRBD2 (6 bases). The CDR3 is 14 residues long. Germline values: CDR1 DFQATT, CDR2 SNEGSKA (reference sequence). Trimming left V 4 bases short and J 3 bases short, with 15 bases between. CDR3 region: CSAIGGRKKETQYF. Written as DNA, the CDR3 is TGCAGTGCTATCGGGGGAAGGAAAAAAGAGACCCAGTACTTC.

The CDR3 reads CASSVAAIDHNEQFF. DNA of the CDR3: TGTGCCAGCAGTGTGGCAGCTATCGATCACAATGAGCAGTTCTTC. The chain couples TRBV6-1 to TRBJ2-1; no reliable D call. Germline V lookup: CDR1 MNHNS, CDR2 SASEGT. With 4 bases removed from V and 5 bases from J, the gap between germline ends came to 15 bases. The CDR3 covers 15 residues.

This clonotype occurred a few times. The J gene is TRBJ2-7, the V gene TRBV16; either TRBD1 or TRBD2 may fit D (6 bases each). There are 17 residues in the CDR3. V dropped 0 bases and J dropped 2 bases, with 17 bases sitting between them. Germline assignment: CDR1 KGHSY and CDR2 FQNENV. The CDR3 protein is CASSQSGGLMDTYEQYF. The CDR3 DNA reads as TGTGCCAGCAGCCAATCTGGGGGGCTAATGGATACCTACGAGCAGTACTTC. Supplemented by reference TRBV16 and TRBJ2-7, the full variable domain reads GEEVAQTPKHLVRGEGQKAKLYCAPIKGHSYVFWYQQVLKNEFKFLISFQNENVFDETGMPKERFSAKCLPNSPCSLEIQATKLEDSAVYFCASSQSGGLMDTYEQYFGPGTRLTVT.

With respect to this clonotype: This may arise from a read error, as a much more abundant clone is one base away. The chain recombines TRBV5-1 with TRBJ2-1, with TRBD1 identical over 8 bases. Germline CDR1 reads SGHRS; CDR2 reads YFSETQ. The V gene end was trimmed by 0 bases and the J gene end by 13 bases; junction bases not matched to a gene: 12. The CDR3 consists of 15 residues. For the CDR3, the DNA is TGCGCCAGCAGCTTGGTGCCAGGGGGCGTAGAGACCCAGTTCTTC. Protein sequence: CASSLVPGGVETQFF.

The sample holds a few counts of this clonotype. This chain links TRBV7-2 with TRBJ2-1; weak D call: TRBD2 (5 bases). The V gene's germline CDR1 is SGHTA and CDR2 FQGNSA. The V gene lost 1 base and the J gene lost 4 bases, with 11 bases spanning the gap. The CDR3 has 15 residues. CDR3 nucleotide sequence: TGTGCCAGCAGCTTAGTGCTTGGGAGATACAATGAGCAGTTCTTC. As protein: CASSLVLGRYNEQFF.

The chain carries TRBV19 and TRBJ2-4; D unclear. The DNA end is more similar to TRBJ2-7, so the J call may be wrong. This CDR3 has 14 amino acids. The germline V gene has CDR1 LNHDA and CDR2 SQIVND (reference sequence). The CDR3 nucleotides are TGTGCCAGTAGTATCTTAGCCGGAGCCGACGAGCAGTACTTC. Translation gives CASSILAGADEQYF.

This rearrangement joins TRBV6-2 or TRBV6-3 to TRBJ2-3; unclear D gene. V lost 7 bases and J lost 1, with 21 bases in between. Per germline, CDR1 MNHEY and CDR2 SVGEGT. The CDR3 loop spans 17 amino acids. DNA for the CDR3: TGTGCCAGCACCTCCGTTTGGGCCTCAGCAGGCACAGATACGCAGTATTTT. Its protein product is CASTSVWASAGTDTQYF.

The chain combines TRBV27 with TRBJ1-6; D perhaps matches TRBD1 (5 bases). Germline V gene lookup returns CDR1 MNHEY and CDR2 SMNVEV (reference sequence). V was shortened by 0 bases and J by 9 bases, with 12 bases between the two germline ends. CDR3 size: 15 residues. The CDR3 region is CASSLSLGVTSPLHF. CDR3 sequence (DNA): TGTGCCAGCAGTTTATCTCTGGGGGTGACTTCACCCCTCCACTTT.

This chain joins TRBV7-9 and TRBJ1-2, with D unresolved. This CDR3 is built from 12 residues. Looked up from germline, CDR1 is SEHNR and CDR2 is FQNEAQ (reference sequence). Trimming shortened V by 2 bases and J by 7 bases, and 8 bases separated the two germline ends. CDR3 in amino acids: CASSLSFRGYTF. The CDR3 region has the DNA TGTGCCAGCAGCTTAAGCTTCCGTGGCTACACCTTC. Together with reference TRBV7-9 and TRBJ1-2, the CDR3 gives the full variable domain: DTGVSQNPRHKITKRGQNVTFRCDPISEHNRLYWYRQTLGQGPEFLTYFQNEAQLEKSRLLSDRFSAERPKGSFSTLEIQRTEQGDSAMYLCASSLSFRGYTFGSGTRLTVV.